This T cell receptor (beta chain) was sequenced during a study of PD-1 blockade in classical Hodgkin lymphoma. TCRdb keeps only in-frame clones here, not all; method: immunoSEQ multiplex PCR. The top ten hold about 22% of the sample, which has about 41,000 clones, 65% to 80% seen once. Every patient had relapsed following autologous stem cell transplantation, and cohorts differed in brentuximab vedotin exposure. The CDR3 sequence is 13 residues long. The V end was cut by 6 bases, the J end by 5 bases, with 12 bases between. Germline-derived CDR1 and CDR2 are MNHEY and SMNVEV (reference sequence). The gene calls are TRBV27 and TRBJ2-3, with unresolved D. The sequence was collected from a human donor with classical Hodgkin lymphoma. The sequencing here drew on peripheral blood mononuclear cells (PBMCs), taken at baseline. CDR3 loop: CASSPWVGDTQYF. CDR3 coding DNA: TGTGCCAGCAGCCCCTGGGTCGGAGATACGCAGTATTTT.